This T cell receptor beta chain is from a study of cytomegalovirus exposure and HLA in healthy donors. Study context: Genotyping of roughly 400 donors showed that about 84% belonged to the Caucasian-associated ancestry cluster. Study-level points and caveats: Researchers counted 164 TCR beta chains as cytomegalovirus-associated. A later analysis revealed that TCR association rates differed between HLA loci, peaking at DRB1 and bottoming out at HLA-C. Reportedly, diagnosis of cytomegalovirus status by the classifier showed high specificity and sensitivity.

This clone was picked up one time. Its antigen is undetermined. The PCR used 60 Vbeta and 13 Jbeta primers. The repertoire was sequenced with immunoSEQ multiplex PCR; TCRdb's copy has only in-frame clones and lacks some. The table lists 90,000 to 100,000 clones, roughly 70% of them singletons. The CDR3 runs 11 residues. Germline values: CDR1 MNHEY, CDR2 SMNVEV (reference sequence). V dropped 10 bases and J dropped 4 bases, with 10 bases sitting between them. Source material: PBMCs. The source is a man aged 45-60 years in good health and CMV-seronegative. V gene TRBV27 combines with J gene TRBJ1-1; D gene ambiguous. Here the CDR3 reads CATRTGTEAFF. CDR3 coding DNA: TGTGCCACACGCACGGGCACTGAAGCTTTCTTT.